The 18 T cell receptor beta chains below all came from one sample that was sequenced in a study of technical replicates of blood from a handful of donors. The repertoire was sequenced with immunoSEQ multiplex PCR; TCRdb's copy has only in-frame clones and lacks some. This sample carries about 49,000 clones, 80% to 95% of them seen once, and the ten largest clones take approximately 4%. Sequencing was done on a sample of PBMCs. The receptors stem from a human donor in good health. Some clones in this sample may be carry-over from other donors' samples.

This chain links TRBV11-2 with TRBJ2-7, with 8 bases matching TRBD1. After removal of 1 base from V and 3 bases from J, the junction contained 5 bases not matched to a gene. The CDR3 has 15 residues. The V gene's germline CDR1 is SGHAT and CDR2 FQNNGV. CDR3 nucleotides: TGTGCCAGCAGCTTAGCCAGGGGGCAGGTCTACGAGCAGTACTTC. Its protein product is CASSLARGQVYEQYF.

The chain couples TRBV5-6 to TRBJ2-7, with D possibly matching TRBD1 (5 bases). Trimming left V 3 bases short and J 3 bases short, with 10 bases between. Per the germline V gene, CDR1 is SGHDT and CDR2 is YYEEEE. The CDR3 consists of 13 residues. Written as DNA, the CDR3 is TGTGCCAGCAGCTCGACAGAGAGCTACGAGCAGTACTTC. This codes for CASSSTESYEQYF.

The V gene is TRBV7-2, the J gene TRBJ2-5; 15 positions match TRBD2. Germline values: CDR1 SGHTA, CDR2 FQGNSA. J lost 1 base, V lost 1 base, and 7 bases had no gene match. The CDR3 is 19 residues long. DNA of the CDR3: TGTGCCAGCAGCTTAGACAGGACTAGCGGGAGGGCCCTCCAAGAGACCCAGTACTTC. Its protein product is CASSLDRTSGRALQETQYF. Looking up the rest from reference TRBV7-2 and TRBJ2-5 gives the full variable domain: GAGVSQSPSNKVTEKGKDVELRCDPISGHTALYWYRQSLGQGLEFLIYFQGNSAPDKSGLPSDRFSAERTGGSVSTLTIQRTQQEDSAVYLCASSLDRTSGRALQETQYFGPGTRLLVL.

The V call is TRBV15, the J call TRBJ2-5; 8 nucleotides line up with TRBD1. The CDR3 length is 14 residues. V lost 8 bases, J lost 5 bases, and 10 bases stayed unmatched. CDR1 is LNHNV and CDR2 is YYDKDF in the germline V gene (reference sequence). CDR3 sequence (DNA): TGTGCCACCTCAGGACAGGGTTATGAGGAGACCCAGTACTTC. Translation: CATSGQGYEETQYF.

This clone was seen more than once but under ten times. V is TRBV30 and J is TRBJ2-5, with 7 bases fitting TRBD2. The V gene's germline CDR1 is GTSNPN and CDR2 SVGIG (reference sequence). The length of the CDR3 is 13 residues. The trim removed 7 bases at V and 7 bases at J, leaving 12 bases unmatched. CDR3 sequence (DNA): TGTGCCTCCCAAACTAGCCCGGGAGGGACCCAGTACTTC. This gives the protein CASQTSPGGTQYF.

The CDR3: CASSQAGKAGTDTQYF. The CDR3 nucleotides read TGCGCCAGCAGCCAGGCGGGGAAAGCGGGAACAGATACGCAGTATTTT. The chain couples TRBV4-3 to TRBJ2-3, with 7 nucleotides matching TRBD2. The CDR3 runs to 16 residues. Germline CDR1 LGHNA, CDR2 YSLEER. After removal of 3 bases from V and 3 bases from J, the junction contained 9 bases not matched to a gene.

The chain combines TRBV6-6 with TRBJ2-3; perhaps TRBD2 as D (5 bases). Trimming took 7 bases from V and 2 from J, leaving 10 bases between them. Germline loops: CDR1 MNHNY, CDR2 SVGAGI (reference sequence). The CDR3 contains 13 residues. CDR3 in DNA: TGTGCCAGCAACGGACTCATCACAGATACGCAGTATTTT. Translating gives CASNGLITDTQYF.

The J gene is TRBJ2-2, the V gene TRBV5-1, with TRBD1 matching over 7 bases. Germline V gives CDR1 SGHRS, CDR2 YFSETQ. The CDR3 is 14 residues long. Losses at the gene ends were 2 bases for V and 7 bases for J; bases not matched to a gene: 5. CDR3 sequence: CASSLDRADGELFF. The CDR3, as DNA: TGCGCCAGCAGCTTAGACAGGGCGGACGGGGAGCTGTTTTTT.

This sequence joins TRBV7-2 and TRBJ1-1; weak D call: TRBD1 (5 bases). This CDR3 contains 16 residues. V shed 1 base and J shed 0 bases, with 12 bases lying between them. CDR1 and CDR2 (germline): SGHTA, FQGNSA. The CDR3 DNA is TGTGCCAGCAGCTTAGATGCCGGGGGAATGAACACTGAAGCTTTCTTT. The encoded protein is CASSLDAGGMNTEAFF.

This clone was picked up one time. V usage is TRBV27 and J usage is TRBJ1-1, with D possibly being TRBD1 (6 bases). CDR1 MNHEY and CDR2 SMNVEV come from the germline V gene (reference sequence). CDR3 length equals 14 residues. Trimming removed 6 bases from V and 5 bases from J, with 16 bases in between. CDR3 amino acids: CASRNAQGRTEAFF. The CDR3 DNA sequence: TGTGCCAGCAGAAACGCACAGGGAAGGACTGAAGCTTTCTTT.

This clone was detected once. The chain combines TRBV14 with TRBJ2-4, with TRBD1 matching over 7 bases. The length of the CDR3 is 16 residues. Germline V CDR1 and CDR2: SGHDN, FVKESK. The J segment lost 6 bases and the V segment lost 1 base, leaving 9 bases of the junction unmatched. The CDR3 reads CASSQARGLRRNIQYF. As DNA, the CDR3 is TGTGCCAGCAGCCAAGCCAGGGGGTTGAGGAGAAACATTCAGTACTTC.

The rearrangement links TRBV5-6 to TRBJ1-2, with TRBD1 matching 7 bases. CDR3 size: 16 residues. V lost 0 bases and J lost 6; bases outside the gene matches: 11. Germline loops: CDR1 SGHDT, CDR2 YYEEEE. CDR3 DNA: TGTGCCAGCAGCTTGGTGGAGGGGGCGAGAAAAAATGGCTACACCTTC. Its protein is CASSLVEGARKNGYTF.

The chain employs TRBV7-2 and TRBJ1-6; 9 bases line up with TRBD1. Looked up from germline, CDR1 is SGHTA and CDR2 is FQGNSA. The CDR3 sequence is 16 residues long. J was trimmed by 7 bases and V by 5 bases; bases with no gene match: 9. The CDR3: CASSQSGQGRNSPLHF. The CDR3 DNA reads as TGTGCCAGCAGCCAATCTGGACAGGGGCGGAATTCACCCCTCCACTTT.

V gene TRBV4-3 combines with J gene TRBJ2-7; 9 bases are a match to TRBD2. Germline CDR1 LGHNA, CDR2 YSLEER. V shed 4 bases and J 5 bases; nucleotides not matched to a gene: 9. The length of the CDR3 is 15 residues. DNA for the CDR3: TGCGCCAGCAGCCGGGGTAGCGGGAGTCCCGACGAGCAGTACTTC. It is translated as CASSRGSGSPDEQYF.

The V gene is TRBV5-1, the J gene TRBJ1-4; 10 bases align to TRBD1. Trimming removed 3 bases from V and 6 bases from J; junction bases left unmatched: 5. Germline V gene data show CDR1 as SGHRS and CDR2 as YFSETQ. The CDR3 spans 15 residues. CDR3 region: CASSYAGTGDEKLFF. The CDR3 nucleotides read TGCGCCAGCAGCTACGCCGGGACAGGGGATGAAAAACTGTTTTTT. The variable domain in full, completed from reference TRBV5-1 and TRBJ1-4, reads KAGVTQTPRYLIKTRGQQVTLSCSPISGHRSVSWYQQTPGQGLQFLFEYFSETQRNKGNFPGRFSGRQFSNSRSEMNVSTLELGDSALYLCASSYAGTGDEKLFFGSGTQLSVL.

CDR3 amino acids: CASGTVVTGELFF. The DNA for the CDR3 is TGTGCCAGCGGGACAGTGGTCACCGGGGAGCTGTTTTTT. V usage is TRBV2 and J usage is TRBJ2-2, with TRBD1 matching over 7 bases. Germline V lookup: CDR1 SNHLY, CDR2 FYNNEI. The CDR3 sequence is 13 residues long. The V segment lost 8 bases and the J segment 4 bases; nucleotides outside the gene matches: 4. Filled out from reference TRBV2 and TRBJ2-2, the complete variable domain reads EPEVTQTPSHQVTQMGQEVILRCVPISNHLYFYWYRQILGQKVEFLVSFYNNEISEKSEIFDDQFSVERPDGSNFTLKIRSTKLEDSAMYFCASGTVVTGELFFGEGSRLTVL.

The chain couples TRBV7-2 to TRBJ2-7; D gene ambiguous. V was pared by 3 bases and J by 2 bases, with 8 bases between. Germline CDR1 reads SGHTA; CDR2 reads FQGNSA. CDR3 length: 13 residues. The CDR3 region has the DNA TGTGCCAGCAGCTTTTATACTGCCTACGAGCAGTACTTC. Its translation: CASSFYTAYEQYF. Full variable domain (missing parts from reference TRBV7-2 and TRBJ2-7): GAGVSQSPSNKVTEKGKDVELRCDPISGHTALYWYRQSLGQGLEFLIYFQGNSAPDKSGLPSDRFSAERTGGSVSTLTIQRTQQEDSAVYLCASSFYTAYEQYFGPGTRLTVT.

In its sample, this clone was seen once. V gene TRBV6-6 combines with J gene TRBJ2-4, with 9 bases identical to TRBD1. The CDR3 has 14 amino acids. Germline CDR1 reads MNHNY; CDR2 reads SVGAGI (reference sequence). Trimming cost V 2 bases and J 5 bases; bases outside gene matches: 1. CDR3 protein: CASSYRDRENIQYF. The CDR3 DNA is TGTGCCAGCAGTTACCGGGACAGGGAAAACATTCAGTACTTC.